Included here is one T cell receptor beta chain sequence, with context. Its antigen is not identified. The sample originates from a study of T cell repertoires in cytomegalovirus infection. Regarding the study as a whole: There were carriers of CMV plus the relevant HLA, and cumulative public TCR beta family frequency identified them.

TCRdb itself ran the reads through MiXCR, one entry per CDR3 protein. The sample carries around 770,000 distinct CDR3 sequences, about 28% recorded once. The specimen was cultured CD8+ T cells from PBMCs, collected from culture after CMV antigen stimulation. This receptor was identified in a human donor in good health (CMV status not recorded). Some clones in this sample may be carry-over from other donors' samples.

CDR3 in DNA: TGTGCCAGCAGCCCGACAGGGGAATCCTACGAGCAGTACGTC. Translation: CASSPTGESYEQYV. This chain joins TRBV27 and TRBJ2-7, with 8 bases fitting TRBD1. The length of the CDR3 is 14 residues. The trim removed 6 bases at V and 1 base at J, leaving 5 bases unmatched. Germline assignment: CDR1 MNHEY and CDR2 SMNVEV (reference sequence).